This TCR beta chain derives from a study of T cells in Graves' hyperthyroidism and ophthalmopathy. Template material for amplifying TCR beta CDR3 regions consisted of RNA transcripts. The HTBI primer set drove a first-round RT-PCR of the TCR CDR3. TCRdb re-called the multiplex PCR reads with MiXCR, one entry per CDR3 protein. The sample contains about 560,000 distinct CDR3 sequences, around 17% of which appear only once. General study findings and limits: It was a median roughly six months before onset that the model predicted ophthalmopathy.

From germline, CDR1 is SQVTM and CDR2 ANQGSEA. CDR3 length: 13 residues. The V end lost 5 bases, the J end lost 2 bases, and 13 bases lay between the germline ends. Graves' hyperthyroidism showing no ophthalmopathy progression within 18 months was considered stable. Diagnoses were made from clinical symptoms, serum measures (thyroxine and TRAb), thyroid ultrasound and orbital computed tomography. As regards this clonotype: Its antigen is not identified.

Sequencing was performed on blood. The sequence derives from a woman aged 18 to 35 with Graves' hyperthyroidism. The chain uses TRBV29-1 and TRBJ2-7, with D perhaps TRBD2 (6 bases). The CDR3 DNA sequence: TGCAGCGTTAGGGTAGCGGAGGCCTACGAGCAGTACTTC. It codes for CSVRVAEAYEQYF.